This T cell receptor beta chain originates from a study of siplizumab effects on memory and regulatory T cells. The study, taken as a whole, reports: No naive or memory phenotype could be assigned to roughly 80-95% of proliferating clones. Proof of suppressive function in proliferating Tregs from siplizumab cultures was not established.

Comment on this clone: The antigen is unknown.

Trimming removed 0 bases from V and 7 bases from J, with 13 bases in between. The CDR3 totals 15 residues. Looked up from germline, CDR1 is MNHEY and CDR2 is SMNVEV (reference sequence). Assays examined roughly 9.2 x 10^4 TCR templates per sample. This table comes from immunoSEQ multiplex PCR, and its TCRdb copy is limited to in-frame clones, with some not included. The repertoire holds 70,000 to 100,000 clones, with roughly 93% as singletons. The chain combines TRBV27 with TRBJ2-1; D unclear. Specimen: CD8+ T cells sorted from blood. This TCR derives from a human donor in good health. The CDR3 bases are TGTGCCAGCAGTTTATCGAGCCCAGACACGAATGAGCAGTTCTTC. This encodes CASSLSSPDTNEQFF.